The 18 T cell receptor beta chains listed next were all sequenced from one sample in a study of CD8 T cells in ankylosing spondylitis. TCRdb re-called the 5' RACE reads with MiXCR, one entry per CDR3 protein. The sample has about 340,000 distinct CDR3 sequences; 20% to 25% are singletons. Sample: blood, either unsorted or a sorted T cell fraction (not recorded which). The receptors here all came from a male donor with ankylosing spondylitis or in good health (not recorded which).

The chain is built from TRBV30 and TRBJ2-3; D is uncertain. Trimming pared 0 bases from V and 6 bases from J, leaving 10 bases between. This CDR3 region has 13 residues. CDR1 and CDR2 from the germline V gene are GTSNPN and SVGIG (reference sequence). CDR3 residues: CAWSVVGSDTQYF. The CDR3, as DNA: TGTGCCTGGAGTGTAGTCGGCTCGGATACGCAGTATTTT.

In this sample, this clonotype turned up a few times. The gene calls are TRBV12-3 or TRBV12-4 and TRBJ2-5, with unresolved D. This CDR3 region has 14 residues. V was pared by 5 bases and J by 2 bases, with 12 bases between. CDR3 nucleotides: TGTGCCAGCAGTCCCACGGTCAGACAAGAGACCCAGTACTTC. Translated, it gives CASSPTVRQETQYF.

This clonotype was observed a few times. The chain joins TRBV20-1 to TRBJ2-3; the match to TRBD2 covers 8 bases. Germline V gene sequence: CDR1 DFQATT, CDR2 SNEGSKA (reference sequence). The V segment lost 3 bases and the J segment 5 bases; nucleotides outside the gene matches: 7. CDR3 length: 14 residues. In nucleotides, the CDR3 is TGCAGTGCTAGTTCGGGGGGGCGTCAAGATACGCAGTATTTT. This gives the protein CSASSGGRQDTQYF.

The genes are TRBV9 and TRBJ2-7; D is tentatively TRBD1 or TRBD2 (5 bases each). Trimming stripped 2 bases from V and 3 bases from J, with 15 bases between. The CDR3 covers 15 residues. The germline V gene has CDR1 SGDLS and CDR2 YYNGEE. The CDR3 spells CASSVSVGASYEQYF. The CDR3 region has the DNA TGTGCCAGCAGCGTTTCGGTCGGGGCCAGCTACGAGCAGTACTTC.

This clonotype was observed a few times. V gene TRBV29-1 combines with J gene TRBJ2-2, with a tentative D call TRBD2 (5 bases). Germline CDR1 and CDR2: SQVTM and ANQGSEA. This CDR3 region has 10 residues. V dropped 4 bases and J dropped 8 bases, with 5 bases sitting between them. This CDR3 is CSVGGGELFF. The CDR3 region has the DNA TGCAGCGTTGGAGGGGGGGAGCTGTTTTTT.

V is TRBV7-9 and J is TRBJ2-7; D call uncertain. This CDR3 spans 15 amino acids. Germline CDR1 and CDR2: SEHNR and FQNEAQ (reference sequence). V was shortened by 5 bases and J by 0 bases, with 14 bases between the two germline ends. The CDR3, as DNA: TGTGCCAGCAGCCCCCCGGCGGCAGTCTCCTACGAGCAGTACTTC. Protein product: CASSPPAAVSYEQYF. The variable domain in full, with the rest retrieved from reference TRBV7-9 and TRBJ2-7, is DTGVSQNPRHKITKRGQNVTFRCDPISEHNRLYWYRQTLGQGPEFLTYFQNEAQLEKSRLLSDRFSAERPKGSFSTLEIQRTEQGDSAMYLCASSPPAAVSYEQYFGPGTRLTVT.

This chain uses TRBV4-1 with TRBJ2-2; 7 positions agree with TRBD1. J was trimmed by 7 bases and V by 4 bases; bases with no gene match: 3. This CDR3 is 13 amino acids long. Germline V gene sequence: CDR1 MGHRA, CDR2 YSYEKL. CDR3 sequence (DNA): TGCGCCAGCAGCCCCCAGGGGGTCGGGGAGCTGTTTTTT. Amino acids: CASSPQGVGELFF.

This clonotype has ten or more counts. The chain employs TRBV29-1 and TRBJ1-1, with 9 bases lining up with TRBD1. V was pared by 7 bases and J by 1 base, with 4 bases of the junction left unmatched. Germline loops: CDR1 SQVTM, CDR2 ANQGSEA. The CDR3 has 13 amino acids. The CDR3 DNA follows: TGCAGCGCTTCGACAGGGGGGAACACTGAAGCTTTCTTT. Translated, it gives CSASTGGNTEAFF.

This chain joins TRBV12-3 or TRBV12-4 and TRBJ1-2, with unresolved D. V lost 3 bases to trimming and J lost 7 bases, with 12 bases between them. The CDR3 runs to 13 residues. The CDR3 region is CASSFEGFGGYTF. CDR3 nucleotides: TGTGCCAGCAGTTTCGAGGGTTTCGGTGGCTACACCTTC.

This clonotype was detected only a few times. The rearrangement links TRBV4-1 to TRBJ1-1, with a tentative D call TRBD1 (5 bases). The germline CDR1 and CDR2 sequences are MGHRA and YSYEKL. The CDR3 is 15 residues long. With 4 bases removed from V and 3 bases from J, the gap between germline ends came to 15 bases. The CDR3 region has the DNA TGCGCCAGCAGCCTAGAACAGGACTCGGACACTGAAGCTTTCTTT. Translation gives CASSLEQDSDTEAFF.

This clonotype appeared a few times. The J gene is TRBJ1-4, the V gene TRBV28; TRBD1 aligns across 8 bases. Germline CDR1 and CDR2: MDHEN and SYDVKM. The CDR3 covers 16 residues. With 2 bases clipped from V and 5 bases from J, the junction kept 7 bases outside the gene matches. The CDR3 DNA reads as TGTGCCAGCAGTTTACTCGTTACAGGGGGGAATGAAAAACTGTTTTTT. It specifies CASSLLVTGGNEKLFF.

This clonotype was picked up a small number of times. The chain is built from TRBV29-1 and TRBJ2-3; 8 nucleotides line up with TRBD2. This CDR3 region has 14 residues. Germline lookup yields CDR1 SQVTM and CDR2 ANQGSEA. V lost 4 bases to trimming and J lost 1 base; unmatched junction nucleotides: 4. DNA for the CDR3: TGCAGCGTTGGACCAGCGGGGGGCACAGATACGCAGTATTTT. Translating it yields CSVGPAGGTDTQYF.

This clonotype was seen a handful of times. The rearrangement uses TRBV24-1 and TRBJ2-1; either TRBD1 or TRBD2 may fit D (6 bases each). This CDR3 has 14 amino acids. Between the trimmed V and J ends, which lost 0 bases and 6 bases, there was a span of 8 bases. The germline gives CDR1 KGHDR, CDR2 SFDVKD. The CDR3: CATSDLEGGNEQFF. CDR3 bases: TGTGCCACCAGTGATTTGGAGGGGGGCAATGAGCAGTTCTTC.

The CDR3 DNA follows: TGCAGCGTAGTAAAGCGGGGTTTAGGAGATACGCAGTATTTT. This encodes CSVVKRGLGDTQYF. The V and J genes are TRBV29-1 and TRBJ2-3; 7 nucleotides agree with TRBD2. The length of the CDR3 is 14 residues. Germline V gene lookup returns CDR1 SQVTM and CDR2 ANQGSEA. The junction had 11 bases not matched to a gene; V was cut back by 6 bases and J by 5 bases.

Note on this clonotype: Germline is not matched at one junction end, which may reflect a read error. V and J are TRBV12-3 or TRBV12-4 and TRBJ2-2, with TRBD1 matching over 9 bases. The CDR3 contains 18 residues. The CDR3 loop is CARSPTGQGVWGTGELFF. DNA for the CDR3: TGTGCCCGCAGTCCAACGGGACAGGGTGTATGGGGCACCGGGGAGCTGTTTTTT.

This clonotype was counted a few times. The chain combines TRBV7-9 with TRBJ2-5; 14 nucleotides agree with TRBD2. V dropped 5 bases and J dropped 3; count of bases not matched to a gene: 5. Germline assignment: CDR1 SEHNR and CDR2 FQNEAQ (reference sequence). The CDR3 has 16 amino acids. DNA for the CDR3: TGTGCCAGCAGCCCCCGGGGACTAGCGGGGGAAGAGACCCAGTACTTC. As protein: CASSPRGLAGEETQYF.

This clonotype was counted a few times. This rearrangement joins TRBV12-3 or TRBV12-4 to TRBJ1-2, with unresolved D. The V end lost 1 base, the J end lost 4 bases, and 7 bases lay between the germline ends. The CDR3 has 13 residues. The CDR3 protein is CASSLGQIYGYTF. The CDR3 bases are TGTGCCAGCAGTTTAGGGCAGATCTATGGCTACACCTTC.

This clonotype was counted only a few times. The junction departs from germline at one end; a sequencing error may be responsible. The rearrangement joins TRBV6-5 to TRBJ2-7; a weak D match, TRBD2 (5 bases). The CDR3 is 13 amino acids. Germline V gene data show CDR1 as MNHEY and CDR2 as SVGAGI. The DNA for the CDR3 is TGTGCCAGCAGTTACTACGAGTCGGGGAACATTGTCTTC. This translates into CASSYYESGNIVF.